The sequence of this T cell receptor beta chain was determined in a study of blood T cell repertoires in COVID-19. What the recovered Cohort 3 donors had was two negative PCRs, clearance, or symptom resolution. Clones were read by immunoSEQ multiplex PCR, and TCRdb kept only the in-frame ones, dropping some. The table shows more than 250,000 clones, with about nine tenths occurring only once. The receptor comes from a young woman who had recovered from COVID-19. Sequencing was carried out using PBMCs or T cells enriched from blood (not recorded which).

The CDR3 sequence is CASSLLAGDSYEQYF. The CDR3 DNA is TGTGCCAGTAGCCTACTAGCGGGAGATTCCTACGAGCAGTACTTC. The gene calls are TRBV19 and TRBJ2-7; 11 bases line up with TRBD2. This CDR3 is built from 15 residues. Germline lookup yields CDR1 LNHDA and CDR2 SQIVND (reference sequence). J gave up 1 base and V 6 bases, and 5 bases lay outside the gene matches. Supplemented by reference TRBV19 and TRBJ2-7, the full variable domain reads DGGITQSPKYLFRKEGQNVTLSCEQNLNHDAMYWYRQDPGQGLRLIYYSQIVNDFQKGDIAEGYSVSREKKESFPLTVTSAQKNPTAFYLCASSLLAGDSYEQYFGPGTRLTVT.